The 26 T cell receptor beta chains in this list originate from one sample, sequenced in a study of molecular identifiers for immune sequencing clone quantification. Each CDR3 protein gets one entry after TCRdb re-called the PCR reads with MiXCR. The sample records 350,000 or so distinct CDR3 sequences, about a fifth being singletons. Material for sequencing was naive CD8+ T cells from blood, with Jurkat cell RNA spiked in. Subset noted: FACS-sorted CD8+CD4-CCR7+CD45RA+ naive T cells. The receptors here all came from a human donor in good health. Some libraries in this study had Jurkat cell RNA spiked in.

A word on this clonotype: A much larger clone lies one base from this, so it may be a read error. CDR3 amino acids: CSVEFYPGYTF. The DNA of the CDR3 is TGCAGCGTTGAATTTTATCCCGGCTACACCTTC. V gene TRBV29-1 combines with J gene TRBJ1-2; D is uncertain. The ends were cut back, 2 bases at V and 8 bases at J, with 9 bases in the middle. The CDR3 runs 11 residues. Germline V CDR1 and CDR2: SQVTM, ANQGSEA.

This clonotype was recorded at least ten times. V is TRBV4-3 and J is TRBJ2-7; possible D gene TRBD1, 6 bases. The CDR3 sequence is 15 residues long. CDR1 and CDR2 (germline): LGHNA, YSLEER. V lost 4 bases and J lost 3, with 16 bases in between. The CDR3 protein is CASSPRTADLYEQYF. The CDR3, as DNA: TGCGCCAGCAGCCCTCGGACAGCAGACCTCTACGAGCAGTACTTC.

Points on this clonotype: A much bigger clone sits one base away, suggesting this may be a read error. This chain joins TRBV4-3 and TRBJ1-1; no definite D call. V lost 0 bases to trimming and J lost 6 bases, with 14 bases between them. The CDR3 spans 15 residues. The V gene's germline CDR1 is LGHNA and CDR2 YSLEER. CDR3 loop: CASSQDRHRNAEAFF. The CDR3 DNA reads TGCGCCAGCAGCCAAGATCGGCACCGAAACGCTGAAGCTTTCTTT.

This clonotype has at least ten counts. The chain has TRBV7-9 and TRBJ2-2; D ambiguous. The CDR3 is 14 residues long. Between the trimmed V and J ends, which lost 5 bases and 2 bases, there was a span of 9 bases. CDR1 and CDR2 from the germline V gene are SEHNR and FQNEAQ (reference sequence). This chain's CDR3 is CASSPFGNTGELFF. The CDR3 DNA is TGTGCCAGCAGCCCCTTTGGAAACACCGGGGAGCTGTTTTTT.

The table lists this clonotype with many counts. The J gene is TRBJ2-7, the V gene TRBV19, with 9 bases that match TRBD1. Germline CDR1 LNHDA, CDR2 SQIVND (reference sequence). CDR3 size: 15 residues. V lost 5 bases, J lost 2 bases, and 7 bases stayed unmatched. CDR3 bases: TGTGCCAGTAGTGGAGACAGGGGGATTCCCTACGAGCAGTACTTC. It translates to CASSGDRGIPYEQYF.

Only a few counts were recorded for this clonotype. The chain employs TRBV27 and TRBJ2-7; D possibly matches TRBD1 or TRBD2 (6 bases each). The V end lost 8 bases, the J end lost 4 bases, and 21 bases lay between the germline ends. The CDR3 runs 15 residues. Per germline, CDR1 MNHEY and CDR2 SMNVEV (reference sequence). This chain's CDR3 is CASAPGAIINYEQYF. CDR3 in DNA: TGTGCCAGCGCCCCGGGGGCCATCATAAATTACGAGCAGTACTTC.

This clonotype was recorded at least ten times. This rearrangement joins TRBV19 to TRBJ2-7; D remains unclear. Germline lookup yields CDR1 LNHDA and CDR2 SQIVND (reference sequence). This CDR3 spans 9 amino acids. Deletions cut 7 bases from V and 11 bases from J, with 9 bases between. This CDR3 reads CASIPQEYF. The CDR3 DNA sequence: TGTGCCAGTATTCCGCAGGAGTACTTC.

Ten or more counts support this clonotype. This chain links TRBV7-9 with TRBJ1-5; possible D gene TRBD1, 6 bases. Trimming cost V 1 base and J 4 bases, with 23 bases left between them. The CDR3 is made up of 19 amino acids. In germline, CDR1 is SEHNR, CDR2 FQNEAQ (reference sequence). The CDR3: CASSLGNDWTAQTNQPQHF. The CDR3 DNA reads TGTGCCAGCAGCTTAGGCAACGACTGGACAGCACAGACGAATCAGCCCCAGCATTTT.

In this sample, this clonotype turned up many times. The chain uses TRBV4-3 and TRBJ2-3; D gene ambiguous. V lost 0 bases and J lost 6, with 16 bases in between. The CDR3 contains 16 residues. Per germline, CDR1 LGHNA and CDR2 YSLEER. CDR3 sequence reads: CASSQDPWAPRDTQYF. CDR3 DNA: TGCGCCAGCAGCCAAGATCCGTGGGCACCTAGGGATACGCAGTATTTT.

Note on this clonotype: This may be a read error, as it is one base from a much larger clone. The chain employs TRBV19 and TRBJ2-1; a weak D match, TRBD2 (6 bases). The germline V and J ends were trimmed by 8 bases and 7 bases, with 21 bases remaining between them. This CDR3 is 15 amino acids long. The V gene's germline CDR1 is LNHDA and CDR2 SQIVND (reference sequence). CDR3 residues: CASGKGGIPGNEQFF. CDR3 DNA sequence: TGTGCCAGTGGTAAGGGCGGGATCCCTGGGAATGAGCAGTTCTTC.

As for this clonotype: One junction end does not reproduce the germline sequence, and a read error may be involved. The genes are TRBV6-5 and TRBJ2-7; D not resolved. CDR3 size: 14 residues. Looked up from germline, CDR1 is MNHEY and CDR2 is SVGAGI. This CDR3 is CASSIGSASYGQYF. Written as DNA, the CDR3 is TGTGCCAGCAGTATAGGTTCAGCAAGCTACGGGCAGTACTTC.

Concerning this clonotype: A much larger clone lies a single base off, so this may be a read error. The chain employs TRBV6-5 and TRBJ2-1, with D possibly matching TRBD1 (6 bases). Trimming pared 6 bases from V and 11 bases from J, leaving 17 bases between. CDR1 and CDR2 from the germline V gene are MNHEY and SVGAGI. CDR3 length: 13 amino acids. Here the CDR3 DNA reads TGTGCCAGCAGACCGGTGGGGGCCGATAAGCAGTTCTTC. Translation gives CASRPVGADKQFF.

In this sample, this clonotype turned up many times. V gene TRBV2 combines with J gene TRBJ1-1; TRBD1 might be the D (6 bases). V lost 7 bases to trimming and J lost 1 base, with 16 bases between them. Germline values: CDR1 SNHLY, CDR2 FYNNEI. The CDR3 has 15 residues. The CDR3 reads CASNNPLTGNTEAFF. CDR3 bases: TGTGCCAGCAACAACCCTTTGACAGGGAACACTGAAGCTTTCTTT.

This clonotype was seen repeatedly, ten times or more. The genes are TRBV7-2 and TRBJ1-5, with D possibly being TRBD1 (5 bases). This CDR3 is 14 amino acids long. V was clipped by 4 bases and J by 5 bases, with 12 bases between them. Germline V CDR1 and CDR2: SGHTA, FQGNSA. DNA for the CDR3: TGTGCCAGCAGCTGGGGACGGAAAGATCAGCCCCAGCATTTT. Translating gives CASSWGRKDQPQHF.

This clonotype was counted ten times or more. The V and J genes are TRBV5-1 and TRBJ2-3; 10 positions match TRBD2. Germline V CDR1 and CDR2: SGHRS, YFSETQ. With V trimmed by 0 bases and J by 0 bases, 4 bases remained unmatched. CDR3 length: 17 residues. This CDR3 reads CASSLAGLAASTDTQYF. The CDR3 DNA sequence: TGCGCCAGCAGCTTGGCCGGACTAGCGGCCAGCACAGATACGCAGTATTTT.

This clonotype was observed at least ten times. This chain joins TRBV14 and TRBJ2-3, with D tentatively TRBD1 or TRBD2 (5 bases each). CDR1 and CDR2 (germline): SGHDN, FVKESK. This CDR3 spans 17 amino acids. The V and J ends lost 5 bases and 0 bases respectively, with 18 bases between them. The CDR3 sequence is CASSEGRDLPSTDTQYF. CDR3 nucleotide sequence: TGTGCCAGCAGCGAAGGCCGGGACCTGCCTAGCACAGATACGCAGTATTTT. Drawing the rest from reference TRBV14 and TRBJ2-3, the complete variable domain is EAGVTQFPSHSVIEKGQTVTLRCDPISGHDNLYWYRRVMGKEIKFLLHFVKESKQDESGMPNNRFLAERTGGTYSTLKVQPAELEDSGVYFCASSEGRDLPSTDTQYFGPGTRLTVL.

The table lists this clonotype with many counts. V usage is TRBV5-6 and J usage is TRBJ1-1, with unresolved D. Trimming removed 3 bases at V and 5 bases at J, with 14 bases between. Germline CDR1 SGHDT, CDR2 YYEEEE. There are 14 residues in the CDR3. CDR3 loop: CASSSGSSLTEAFF. In nucleotides, the CDR3 is TGTGCCAGCAGCTCGGGTAGTAGTTTGACTGAAGCTTTCTTT.

This clonotype was observed many times. The V and J genes are TRBV5-4 and TRBJ2-3, with TRBD2 as a possible D gene (6 bases). Germline lookup yields CDR1 SGHNT and CDR2 YYREEE (reference sequence). V was cut by 0 bases and J by 0 bases, with 11 bases left in between. CDR3 length: 16 amino acids. CDR3 protein: CASSLAGSGSTDTQYF. The CDR3 region has the DNA TGTGCCAGCAGCTTGGCTGGAAGCGGGAGCACAGATACGCAGTATTTT.

Of note for this clonotype: This may be a read error, as it is one base from a much larger clone. This is likely a read error, given that the CDR3 carries no conserved phenylalanine or tryptophan at its end. This chain links TRBV19 with TRBJ1-1; a possible D gene is TRBD1 (6 bases). V lost 5 bases, J lost 0 bases, and 10 bases lay in between. This CDR3 is 14 amino acids long. The germline CDR1 and CDR2 sequences are LNHDA and SQIVND (reference sequence). In nucleotides, the CDR3 is TGTGCCAGTAGTTGGCGGGGGCTGAACACTGAAGCTTTCTCT. It yields the protein CASSWRGLNTEAFS.

A word on this clonotype: It may be a read error: a sequence one base away is much more abundant. J is TRBJ1-1 and V is TRBV6-5; 7 bases are a match to TRBD1. The CDR3 runs to 14 residues. CDR1 MNHEY and CDR2 SVGAGI come from the germline V gene. CDR3 sequence (DNA): TGTGACAGCAACACACAGGGGTCTGGCACTGAAGCTTTCTTT. As protein: CDSNTQGSGTEAFF.

The rearrangement joins TRBV27 to TRBJ1-1, with a possible D match to TRBD1 (6 bases). V shed 6 bases and J shed 1 base, with 12 bases lying between them. This CDR3 region has 14 residues. Germline values: CDR1 MNHEY, CDR2 SMNVEV (reference sequence). The CDR3 coding sequence is TGTGCCAGCAGCCCACAGGGAAAGAACACTGAAGCTTTCTTT. It codes for CASSPQGKNTEAFF.

Ten or more counts support this clonotype. The chain joins TRBV7-3 to TRBJ2-1, with 10 nucleotides matching TRBD2. The CDR3 covers 15 residues. Germline assignment: CDR1 SGHTA and CDR2 FQGTGA. V lost 6 bases and J lost 7; bases outside the gene matches: 9. The CDR3 region is CASRTTSGASNEQFF. The CDR3 coding sequence is TGTGCCAGCAGAACCACTAGCGGGGCCTCTAATGAGCAGTTCTTC.

This clonotype was detected ten times or more. This chain uses TRBV7-3 with TRBJ1-5; 7 nucleotides match TRBD1. Trimming cost V 3 bases and J 2 bases; bases outside gene matches: 16. Germline loops: CDR1 SGHTA, CDR2 FQGTGA. The CDR3 has 19 amino acids. The CDR3 here is CASSFREDRVNMGNQPQHF. Written as DNA, the CDR3 is TGTGCCAGCAGCTTCCGGGAAGACAGGGTCAATATGGGCAATCAGCCCCAGCATTTT.

A remark on this clonotype: This may be a read error: a much more frequent sequence differs by one nucleotide. The rearrangement joins TRBV7-9 to TRBJ2-7, with 9 nucleotides matching TRBD1. The CDR3 extends over 14 amino acids. Per germline, CDR1 SEHNR and CDR2 FQNEAQ (reference sequence). CDR3 amino acids: CASSPSTGGYERYF. CDR3 DNA: TGTGCCAGCAGTCCTTCGACAGGGGGATACGAGCGGTACTTC. The whole variable domain, remainder taken from reference TRBV7-9 and TRBJ2-7, is DTGVSQNPRHKITKRGQNVTFRCDPISEHNRLYWYRQTLGQGPEFLTYFQNEAQLEKSRLLSDRFSAERPKGSFSTLEIQRTEQGDSAMYLCASSPSTGGYERYFGPGTRLTVT.

This clonotype was observed many times. The CDR3 sequence is CASSSVWTGIAKNIQYF. The CDR3 region has the DNA TGTGCCAGCAGTTCCGTCTGGACGGGAATAGCCAAAAACATTCAGTACTTC. The chain uses TRBV27 and TRBJ2-4, with a weak D call TRBD2 (5 bases). Between the trimmed V and J ends, which lost 4 bases and 0 bases, there was a span of 16 bases. CDR3 length: 17 amino acids. Germline V gives CDR1 MNHEY, CDR2 SMNVEV (reference sequence).

This clonotype was detected ten times or more. This chain connects TRBV9 to TRBJ2-3; D gene uncertain. CDR1 is SGDLS and CDR2 is YYNGEE in the germline V gene. This CDR3 has 14 amino acids. Trimming removed 0 bases from V and 0 bases from J, with 5 bases in between. For the CDR3, the DNA is TGTGCCAGCAGCGTAGAGGGTAGCACAGATACGCAGTATTTT. This gives the protein CASSVEGSTDTQYF.